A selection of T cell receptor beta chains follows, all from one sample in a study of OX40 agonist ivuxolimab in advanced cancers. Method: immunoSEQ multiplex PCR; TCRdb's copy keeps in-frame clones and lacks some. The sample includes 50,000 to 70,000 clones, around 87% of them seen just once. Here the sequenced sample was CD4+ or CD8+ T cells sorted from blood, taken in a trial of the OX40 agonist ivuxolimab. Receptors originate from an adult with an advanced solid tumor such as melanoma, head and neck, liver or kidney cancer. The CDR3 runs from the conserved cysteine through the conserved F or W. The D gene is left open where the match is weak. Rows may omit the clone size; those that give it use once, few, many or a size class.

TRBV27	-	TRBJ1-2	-	CASSPRRQEINYGYTF	TGTGCCAGCAGTCCACGACGACAGGAGATTAACTATGGCTACACCTTC
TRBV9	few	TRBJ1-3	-	CASSVGPSYSGNTIYF	TGTGCCAGCAGCGTAGGTCCCAGCTACTCTGGAAACACCATATATTTT
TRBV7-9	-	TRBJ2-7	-	CASSLEAGTSYEQYF	TGTGCCAGCAGCTTAGAGGCAGGGACCTCCTACGAGCAGTACTTC
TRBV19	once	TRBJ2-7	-	CASRQGSYEQYF	TGTGCCAGTAGACAGGGATCCTACGAGCAGTACTTC
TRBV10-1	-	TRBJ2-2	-	CASTSSNTGELFF	TGCGCCAGCACCTCATCGAACACCGGGGAGCTGTTTTTT
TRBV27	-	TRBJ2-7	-	CASSGARGTYEQYF	TGTGCCAGCAGTGGAGCGAGGGGGACCTACGAGCAGTACTTC
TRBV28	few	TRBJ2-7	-	CASSLPHAEQYF	TGTGCCAGCAGTTTACCCCACGCCGAGCAGTACTTC
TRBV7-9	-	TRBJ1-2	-	CASSFTTGYGYTF	TGTGCCAGCAGCTTTACCACAGGGTATGGCTACACCTTC
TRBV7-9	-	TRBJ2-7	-	CASSSPRDGPYEQYF	TGTGCCAGCAGCTCTCCTAGGGACGGACCTTACGAGCAGTACTTC
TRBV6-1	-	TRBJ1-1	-	CASTSRKGKHTEAFF	TGTGCCAGCACCTCTCGGAAGGGTAAGCACACTGAAGCTTTCTTT
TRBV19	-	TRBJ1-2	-	CASSGGFGRANYGYTF	TGTGCCAGTAGTGGGGGGTTTGGAAGGGCCAACTATGGCTACACCTTC
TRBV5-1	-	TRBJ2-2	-	CASNPNTGELFF	TGCGCCAGCAACCCGAACACCGGGGAGCTGTTTTTT
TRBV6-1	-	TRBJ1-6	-	CASSVDGYNSPLHF	TGTGCCAGCAGTGTGGACGGTTATAATTCACCCCTCCACTTT
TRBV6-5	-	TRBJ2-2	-	CASSSRAELFF	TGTGCCAGCAGCTCCCGTGCGGAGCTGTTTTTT
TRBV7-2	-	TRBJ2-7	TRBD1	CASSLQGASYEQYF	TGTGCCAGCAGTTTGCAGGGGGCCTCCTACGAGCAGTACTTC
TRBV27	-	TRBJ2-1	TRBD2	CASSLAGAFNEQFF	TGTGCCAGCAGTTTAGCGGGAGCCTTCAATGAGCAGTTCTTC
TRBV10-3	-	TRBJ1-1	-	CAISEGPTDTEAFF	TGTGCCATCAGTGAGGGTCCGACGGACACTGAAGCTTTCTTT
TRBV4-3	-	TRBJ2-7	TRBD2	CASSQDYSGSVTYEQYF	TGCGCCAGCAGCCAAGATTATAGCGGGAGTGTCACGTACGAGCAGTACTTC
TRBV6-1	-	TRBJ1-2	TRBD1	CASTPGQGLYGYTF	TGTGCCAGCACTCCGGGACAGGGGCTCTATGGCTACACCTTC
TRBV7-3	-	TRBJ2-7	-	CASSPQGTGLFYEQYF	TGTGCCAGCAGCCCTCAGGGAACAGGGCTTTTCTACGAGCAGTACTTC
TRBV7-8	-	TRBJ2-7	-	CASSLEGAYEQYF	TGTGCCAGCAGCTTAGAGGGGGCCTACGAGCAGTACTTC
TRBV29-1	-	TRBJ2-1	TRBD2	CSVPSVAGYNEQFF	TGCAGCGTTCCCTCGGTAGCGGGATACAATGAGCAGTTCTTC
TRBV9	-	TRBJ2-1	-	CASSVGVGASSSYNEQFF	TGTGCCAGCAGCGTAGGGGTAGGGGCCTCTAGCTCCTACAATGAGCAGTTCTTC
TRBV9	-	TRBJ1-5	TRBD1	CASSADRGRQPQHF	TGTGCCAGCAGCGCCGACAGGGGAAGACAGCCCCAGCATTTT
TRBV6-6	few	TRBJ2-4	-	CASSERGRVAKNIQYF	TGTGCCAGCAGCGAACGCGGCAGGGTTGCCAAAAACATTCAGTACTTC
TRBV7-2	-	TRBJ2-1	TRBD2	CASSPRLAGGNGLLGEQFF	TGTGCCAGCAGCCCGAGACTAGCGGGGGGGAACGGATTACTCGGCGAGCAGTTCTTC
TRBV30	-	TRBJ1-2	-	CAWSVILGVRGYTF	TGTGCCTGGAGTGTAATATTGGGGGTTCGTGGCTACACCTTC
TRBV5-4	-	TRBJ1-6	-	CASSNQPGPNSPLHF	TGTGCCAGCAGCAACCAACCGGGGCCGAATTCACCCCTCCACTTT
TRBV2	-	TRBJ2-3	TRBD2	CASSWERGEHTDTQYF	TGTGCCAGCAGTTGGGAGCGGGGGGAACACACAGATACGCAGTATTTT
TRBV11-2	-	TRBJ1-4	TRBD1	CASSLGRGRRLGEKLFF	TGTGCCAGCAGCTTGGGTAGGGGGCGAAGACTAGGTGAAAAACTGTTTTTT
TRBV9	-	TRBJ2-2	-	CASSVTGTHTGELFF	TGTGCCAGCAGCGTAACAGGAACTCACACCGGGGAGCTGTTTTTT
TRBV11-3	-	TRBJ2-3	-	CASSGGGYTDTQYF	TGTGCCAGCAGCGGGGGCGGGTACACAGATACGCAGTATTTT
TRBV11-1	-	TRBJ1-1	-	CASSPRTVNTEAFF	TGTGCCAGCAGCCCGAGGACAGTGAACACTGAAGCTTTCTTT
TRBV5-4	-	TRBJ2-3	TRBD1	CASSRGTGGKTDTQYF	TGTGCCAGCAGCCGCGGGACAGGGGGTAAGACAGATACGCAGTATTTT
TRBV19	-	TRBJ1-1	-	CASSIDRRGGLNTEAFF	TGTGCCAGTAGTATAGATCGGAGGGGGGGGCTGAACACTGAAGCTTTCTTT
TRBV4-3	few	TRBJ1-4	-	CASSPHPPTGAIDEGPIGLFF	TGCGCCAGCAGCCCCCACCCCCCCACGGGGGCAATTGATGAGGGGCCAATTGGGCTGTTTTTT
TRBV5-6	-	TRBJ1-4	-	CASSLRNEKLFF	TGTGCCAGCAGCTTGCGTAATGAAAAACTGTTTTTT
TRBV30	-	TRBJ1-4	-	CAWSFGPSEKLFF	TGTGCCTGGAGTTTTGGACCGTCTGAAAAACTGTTTTTT
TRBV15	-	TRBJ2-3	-	CATSMLSSGTDTQYF	TGTGCCACCAGCATGTTGTCTAGCGGCACAGATACGCAGTATTTT
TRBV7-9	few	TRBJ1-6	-	CASSLTDPPLHF	TGTGCCAGCAGCTTGACAGACCCTCCTCTCCACTTT
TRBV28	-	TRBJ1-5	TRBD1	CASISGTGYQPQHF	TGTGCCAGCATCTCCGGGACAGGGTATCAGCCCCAGCATTTT
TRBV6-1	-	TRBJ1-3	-	CASSETLPVLSGNTIYF	TGTGCCAGCAGTGAAACTCTCCCAGTCCTCTCTGGAAACACCATATATTTT
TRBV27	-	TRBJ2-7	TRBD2	CASSSLSGAQYF	TGTGCCAGCAGTTCTCTGAGCGGGGCGCAGTACTTC
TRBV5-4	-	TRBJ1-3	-	CASSATLLGSGNTIYF	TGTGCCAGCAGCGCAACCCTTTTGGGGTCGGGAAACACCATATATTTT
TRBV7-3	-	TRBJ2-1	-	CASSFSLNEQFF	TGTGCCAGCAGCTTCTCCCTAAATGAGCAGTTCTTC
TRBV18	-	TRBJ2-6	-	CASSRLSLTDSGANVLTF	TGTGCCAGCTCACGATTATCCCTGACGGACTCTGGGGCCAACGTCCTGACTTTC
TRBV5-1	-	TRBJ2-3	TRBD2	CASSSGLAGTDTQYF	TGCGCCAGCAGCAGCGGACTAGCGGGCACAGATACGCAGTATTTT
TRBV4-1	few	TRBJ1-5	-	CASSQPFYYSNQPQHF	TGCGCCAGCAGCCAACCCTTCTATTATAGCAATCAGCCCCAGCATTTT
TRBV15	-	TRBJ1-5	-	CATSRERGRGSNQPQHF	TGTGCCACCAGCAGGGAAAGGGGACGGGGTAGCAATCAGCCCCAGCATTTT
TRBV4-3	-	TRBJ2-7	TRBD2	CASSQVLAGLSSYEQYF	TGCGCCAGCAGCCAAGTACTAGCGGGATTATCCTCCTACGAGCAGTACTTC
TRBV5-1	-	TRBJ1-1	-	CASSLNGLTEAFF	TGCGCCAGCAGCTTGAATGGCTTGACTGAAGCTTTCTTT
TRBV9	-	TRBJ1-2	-	CASSLGTRGYTF	TGTGCCAGCAGCTTAGGCACCCGGGGCTACACCTTC
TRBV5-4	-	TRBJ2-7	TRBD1	CASSSPGQADEQYF	TGTGCCAGCAGCTCACCGGGACAGGCTGACGAGCAGTACTTC
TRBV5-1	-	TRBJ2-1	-	CASSLGGTNEQFF	TGCGCCAGCAGCTTGGGGGGGACCAATGAGCAGTTCTTC
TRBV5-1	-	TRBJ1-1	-	CASSWGLLNTEAFF	TGCGCCAGCAGCTGGGGACTCTTGAACACTGAAGCTTTCTTT
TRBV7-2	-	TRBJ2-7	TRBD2	CASSSPHGTSGNYEQYF	TGTGCCAGCAGCTCGCCGCACGGGACTAGCGGGAACTACGAGCAGTACTTC
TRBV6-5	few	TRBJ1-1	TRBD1	CASSRDRYSTEAFF	TGTGCCAGCAGTAGGGACAGGTACAGCACTGAAGCTTTCTTT
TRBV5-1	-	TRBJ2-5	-	CASSSGFTQETQYF	TGCGCCAGCAGCTCAGGGTTCACCCAAGAGACCCAGTACTTC
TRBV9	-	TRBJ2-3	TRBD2	CASSVGLAGPDTQYF	TGTGCCAGCAGCGTAGGACTAGCGGGGCCAGATACGCAGTATTTT
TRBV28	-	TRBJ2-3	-	CASGEVDTQYF	TGTGCCAGCGGGGAAGTAGATACGCAGTATTTT